Listed below are T cell receptor beta chains from one sample, sequenced in a study of T cells after yellow fever vaccination. Each CDR3 protein is one row after TCRdb ran MiXCR on the 5' RACE reads. The table shows fewer than 450,000 distinct CDR3 sequences, with roughly 8% occurring only once. The sequences come from PBMCs, collected approximately 47 days after the first yellow fever vaccination. The receptors stem from a man younger than 30 who received the YFV17D yellow fever vaccine. Both conserved end residues are part of each CDR3. Fields, in order: CDR3 DNA, CDR3 protein, V gene, J gene, D gene, clone size. D genes are given only for firm matches. Rows give clone size only sometimes, using once, few, many, or a class for an expanded clone.

CDR3nt: TGTGCCAGCAGTCCGACTAGCGGGGGTTTGGCCCAGTACTTC
CDR3aa: CASSPTSGGLAQYF
v_gene: TRBV12-3/TRBV12-4
j_gene: TRBJ2-5
d_gene: TRBD2
abundance: many

CDR3nt: TGTGCCAGCAGTTCCTCTAGCGCCGAGCAGTTCTTC
CDR3aa: CASSSSSAEQFF
v_gene: TRBV12-3/TRBV12-4
j_gene: TRBJ2-1
d_gene: .
abundance: few

CDR3nt: TGTGCCAGCAGCGTAGGCGATGGCAATCAGCCCCAGCATTTT
CDR3aa: CASSVGDGNQPQHF
v_gene: TRBV9
j_gene: TRBJ1-5
d_gene: .
abundance: .

CDR3nt: TGTGCCATCAGTGAGTCGGGCCTGAGGGAGACCCAGTACTTC
CDR3aa: CAISESGLRETQYF
v_gene: TRBV10-3
j_gene: TRBJ2-5
d_gene: .
abundance: few

CDR3nt: TGCGCCAGCAGCCAAGATAAGGGTACCTACAATGAGCAGTTCTTC
CDR3aa: CASSQDKGTYNEQFF
v_gene: TRBV4-3
j_gene: TRBJ2-1
d_gene: .
abundance: few

CDR3nt: TGTGCCAGCAGTTACCCTGCAGGGGGATGGGGCCAAGAGACCCAGTACTTC
CDR3aa: CASSYPAGGWGQETQYF
v_gene: TRBV6-5
j_gene: TRBJ2-5
d_gene: TRBD1
abundance: .

CDR3nt: TGTGCCAGCAGTGAAGCGCTTCGTATTCAGTACTTC
CDR3aa: CASSEALRIQYF
v_gene: TRBV2
j_gene: TRBJ2-4
d_gene: .
abundance: .

CDR3nt: TGCGCCAGCAGCGGGTCATGGGACAACACCGGGGAGCTGTTTTTT
CDR3aa: CASSGSWDNTGELFF
v_gene: TRBV4-3
j_gene: TRBJ2-2
d_gene: .
abundance: few

CDR3nt: TGTGCCAGCAGTGAGCTAGCGGGGGTCGCAGATACGCAGTATTTT
CDR3aa: CASSELAGVADTQYF
v_gene: TRBV25-1
j_gene: TRBJ2-3
d_gene: TRBD2
abundance: .

CDR3nt: TGCGCCAGCAGTGAGCCTAATAGGGGTGGACGGATCTACGAGCAGTACTTC
CDR3aa: CASSEPNRGGRIYEQYF
v_gene: TRBV10-1
j_gene: TRBJ2-7
d_gene: .
abundance: .

CDR3nt: TGTGCCAGCAGCCCCGGACAGCTTAACTATGGCTACACCTTC
CDR3aa: CASSPGQLNYGYTF
v_gene: TRBV6-2/TRBV6-3
j_gene: TRBJ1-2
d_gene: .
abundance: few

CDR3nt: TGCGCCAGCAGCTTTTCTGTCTCTGGGGCCAACGTCCTGACTTTC
CDR3aa: CASSFSVSGANVLTF
v_gene: TRBV5-1
j_gene: TRBJ2-6
d_gene: .
abundance: few

CDR3nt: TGTGCCAGCAGTGGCCGGGCCCTAAAGAACACTGAAGCTTTCTTT
CDR3aa: CASSGRALKNTEAFF
v_gene: TRBV2
j_gene: TRBJ1-1
d_gene: .
abundance: many

CDR3nt: TGTGCCAGCAGCTTAGGGATGGGGGCCAACGTCCTGACTTTC
CDR3aa: CASSLGMGANVLTF
v_gene: TRBV11-3
j_gene: TRBJ2-6
d_gene: .
abundance: .

CDR3nt: TGTGCCTGGAGTGCCAACACAGATACGCAGTATTTT
CDR3aa: CAWSANTDTQYF
v_gene: TRBV30
j_gene: TRBJ2-3
d_gene: .
abundance: few

CDR3nt: TGTGCCAGCAGCGATTATACCAGGGTGGGCTACACCTTC
CDR3aa: CASSDYTRVGYTF
v_gene: TRBV7-6
j_gene: TRBJ1-2
d_gene: .
abundance: many